The entry below describes one T cell receptor beta chain. The data were produced by immunoSEQ multiplex PCR, yet TCRdb's version contains in-frame clones alone and is incomplete. The sample contains 250,000 or so clones, roughly 85% of which appear only once. The sample is drawn from a study of blood T cell repertoires in COVID-19. Participants had their cohort set by participant-reported clinical history. This receptor was taken from a man aged 25-45 years who had recovered from COVID-19. Sequencing was carried out using PBMCs or T cells enriched from blood (not recorded which).

Written as DNA, the CDR3 is TGTGCCAGCAGCTTAATGGGCTACACTGAAGCTTTCTTT. It codes for CASSLMGYTEAFF. The rearrangement joins TRBV13 to TRBJ1-1; no definite D call. The ends were cut back, 2 bases at V and 3 bases at J, with 7 bases in the middle. The germline V gene encodes CDR1 PRHDT and CDR2 FYEKMQ (reference sequence). The CDR3 consists of 13 residues.